Each of the 30 T cell receptor beta chains below was sequenced from the same sample in a study of CD8+ T cells in alopecia areata. Reverse transcribed after extraction, RNA yielded cDNA as the sequencing template. Sequencing used immunoSEQ multiplex PCR; TCRdb keeps in-frame clones, though not all of them. The sample lists under 200,000 clones, around three fifths occurring once. As to treatment: oral pan-JAK inhibitor, 5-10 mg twice daily. This material consisted of CD4+ T cells sorted from blood, taken at week 4, from a patient treated with tofacitinib. The receptors here all came from a human donor with alopecia areata.

V gene TRBV29-1 combines with J gene TRBJ1-2; D call uncertain. V was cut by 7 bases and J by 6 bases, with 12 bases left in between. Per the germline V gene, CDR1 is SQVTM and CDR2 is ANQGSEA. The CDR3 is 11 amino acids. The CDR3 nucleotides read TGCAGCGCCACTGGGATCGATGGCTACACCTTC. It translates to CSATGIDGYTF.

This clone has more than one count but fewer than ten. V is TRBV5-1 and J is TRBJ2-3; D is uncertain. Trimming took off 0 bases at V and 4 bases at J, with 6 bases between the two ends. The CDR3 is 13 amino acids. Per the germline V gene, CDR1 is SGHRS and CDR2 is YFSETQ. The CDR3 here is CASSLDSPDTQYF. The DNA of the CDR3 is TGCGCCAGCAGCTTGGACTCTCCAGATACGCAGTATTTT. The entire variable domain, with the rest obtained from reference TRBV5-1 and TRBJ2-3, is as follows: KAGVTQTPRYLIKTRGQQVTLSCSPISGHRSVSWYQQTPGQGLQFLFEYFSETQRNKGNFPGRFSGRQFSNSRSEMNVSTLELGDSALYLCASSLDSPDTQYFGPGTRLTVL.

The V call is TRBV30, the J call TRBJ1-2; 9 positions agree with TRBD1. The length of the CDR3 is 12 residues. Germline values: CDR1 GTSNPN, CDR2 SVGIG (reference sequence). With V trimmed by 7 bases and J by 8 bases, 8 bases remained unmatched. The CDR3 DNA is TGTGCCTCGATTACAGGGGGCTTGGGCTACACCTTC. This encodes CASITGGLGYTF. Together with reference TRBV30 and TRBJ1-2, the CDR3 gives the full variable domain: SQTIHQWPATLVQPVGSPLSLECTVEGTSNPNLYWYRQAAGRGLQLLFYSVGIGQISSEVPQNLSASRPQDRQFILSSKKLLLSDSGFYLCASITGGLGYTFGSGTRLTVV.

This chain links TRBV10-3 with TRBJ2-3; D remains ambiguous. The germline CDR1 and CDR2 sequences are ENHRY and SYGVKD. The length of the CDR3 is 11 residues. V lost 9 bases and J 2 bases, leaving 6 bases between the germline ends. The CDR3 bases are TGTGCCATTCCTCTCACAGATACGCAGTATTTT. Amino acid sequence: CAIPLTDTQYF.

The J gene is TRBJ1-6, the V gene TRBV30, with 8 bases identical to TRBD1. Germline CDR1 is GTSNPN and CDR2 is SVGIG (reference sequence). This CDR3 has 14 residues. V was clipped by 2 bases and J by 10 bases; unmatched bases: 7. The chain's CDR3 is CAWSSGTGPSPLHF. The CDR3 DNA sequence: TGTGCCTGGAGTTCGGGGACAGGTCCGTCACCCCTCCACTTT.

The chain has TRBV30 and TRBJ1-1, with D perhaps TRBD1 (6 bases). The germline V and J ends were trimmed by 5 bases and 8 bases, with 9 bases remaining between them. Germline CDR1 is GTSNPN and CDR2 is SVGIG (reference sequence). This CDR3 is 10 amino acids long. The CDR3 here is CAWAQGEAFF. The DNA for the CDR3 is TGTGCCTGGGCACAGGGAGAAGCTTTCTTT. The variable domain in full, with the rest retrieved from reference TRBV30 and TRBJ1-1, is SQTIHQWPATLVQPVGSPLSLECTVEGTSNPNLYWYRQAAGRGLQLLFYSVGIGQISSEVPQNLSASRPQDRQFILSSKKLLLSDSGFYLCAWAQGEAFFGQGTRLTVV.

V gene TRBV6-5 combines with J gene TRBJ1-2; maybe TRBD1 (5 bases). The V gene's germline CDR1 is MNHEY and CDR2 SVGAGI. V lost 2 bases to trimming and J lost 8 bases, with 15 bases between them. CDR3 length equals 14 residues. The CDR3 nucleotides are TGTGCCAGCAGTTACCGCTTGGGGGACGGAGGCTACACCTTC. Its translation: CASSYRLGDGGYTF.

V and J are TRBV5-6 and TRBJ2-5; perhaps D is TRBD1 or TRBD2 (5 bases each). CDR1 is SGHDT and CDR2 is YYEEEE in the germline V gene. The CDR3 sequence is 13 residues long. The ends were cut back, 4 bases at V and 5 bases at J, with 12 bases in the middle. The CDR3 loop is CASSPTRGETQYF. The CDR3, as DNA: TGTGCCAGCAGCCCAACTAGGGGCGAGACCCAGTACTTC.

The rearrangement joins TRBV25-1 to TRBJ1-6, with D possibly matching TRBD1 (5 bases). The germline V gene has CDR1 MGHDK and CDR2 SYGVNS. The CDR3 spans 14 residues. The ends were cut back, 3 bases at V and 6 bases at J, with 9 bases in the middle. The CDR3 reads CASSDLGANSPLHF. The CDR3 bases are TGTGCCAGCAGTGACTTAGGGGCTAATTCACCCCTCCACTTT.

This rearrangement joins TRBV7-2 to TRBJ2-2, with D perhaps matching TRBD1 (5 bases). Germline V lookup: CDR1 SGHTA, CDR2 FQGNSA. This CDR3 contains 15 residues. Deletions cut 2 bases from V and 2 bases from J, with 9 bases between. The CDR3 DNA sequence: TGTGCCAGCAGCTTAATCGGACAAAACACCGGGGAGCTGTTTTTT. Amino acids: CASSLIGQNTGELFF.

Only one count was recorded for this clone. This chain links TRBV2 with TRBJ2-6; TRBD1 aligns across 8 bases. The J segment lost 2 bases and the V segment lost 7 bases, leaving 4 bases of the junction unmatched. Germline V gives CDR1 SNHLY, CDR2 FYNNEI. CDR3 length equals 15 residues. Here the CDR3 DNA reads TGTGCCAGCACCATGACAGGGGCTGGGGCCAACGTCCTGACTTTC. Amino acids: CASTMTGAGANVLTF.

V usage is TRBV28 and J usage is TRBJ2-5; D perhaps matches TRBD1 (6 bases). The length of the CDR3 is 13 residues. Germline V gives CDR1 MDHEN, CDR2 SYDVKM. Trimming stripped 6 bases from V and 9 bases from J, with 17 bases between. The CDR3 protein is CASRVRTAVAQYF. The CDR3 DNA reads TGTGCCAGCAGAGTCCGGACAGCGGTTGCCCAGTACTTC.

The genes are TRBV10-3 and TRBJ2-1, with D perhaps matching TRBD1 (6 bases). The CDR3 covers 13 residues. Trimming cost V 2 bases and J 9 bases, with 11 bases left between them. Per the germline V gene, CDR1 is ENHRY and CDR2 is SYGVKD. CDR3 loop: CAISEQGRVEQFF. The CDR3 bases are TGTGCCATCAGTGAGCAGGGGCGCGTTGAGCAGTTCTTC.

On this clone itself: The sample carries other DNA sequences with the same CDR3. The gene calls are TRBV4-3 and TRBJ2-5, with TRBD1 matching 9 bases. Losses at the gene ends were 0 bases for V and 5 bases for J; bases not matched to a gene: 4. This CDR3 is built from 15 residues. Germline CDR1 reads LGHNA; CDR2 reads YSLEER. CDR3 sequence: CASSQDTGGEETQYF. The CDR3 DNA sequence: TGCGCCAGCAGCCAAGACACAGGGGGCGAGGAGACCCAGTACTTC.

This clone has a handful of counts. The chain uses TRBV15 and TRBJ2-1, with TRBD1 matching 10 bases. The germline CDR1 and CDR2 sequences are LNHNV and YYDKDF (reference sequence). The length of the CDR3 is 15 residues. V shed 4 bases, J shed 3 bases, and the junction held 3 bases outside the gene matches. The CDR3 DNA sequence: TGTGCCACCAGCAACCGGGACAGGGGCTACAATGAGCAGTTCTTC. This codes for CATSNRDRGYNEQFF. The full variable domain, its missing parts supplied by reference TRBV15 and TRBJ2-1, is DAMVIQNPRYQVTQFGKPVTLSCSQTLNHNVMYWYQQKSSQAPKLLFHYYDKDFNNEADTPDNFQSRRPNTSFCFLDIRSPGLGDTAMYLCATSNRDRGYNEQFFGPGTRLTVL.

This rearrangement joins TRBV19 to TRBJ1-2; D remains unclear. There are 12 residues in the CDR3. Germline loops: CDR1 LNHDA, CDR2 SQIVND (reference sequence). V was trimmed by 8 bases and J by 2 bases, leaving 9 bases between them. CDR3: CASSGRNYGYTF. Here the CDR3 DNA reads TGTGCCAGTTCGGGGAGGAACTATGGCTACACCTTC.

With respect to this clone: This specimen includes other DNA sequences encoding the same CDR3. V gene TRBV29-1 combines with J gene TRBJ2-7, with D possibly called TRBD1 or TRBD2 (5 bases each). Germline V gene data show CDR1 as SQVTM and CDR2 as ANQGSEA. V gave up 6 bases and J gave up 4 bases, with 10 bases separating them. The CDR3 is made up of 11 amino acids. The CDR3: CSVVGGYEQYF. In nucleotides, the CDR3 is TGCAGCGTCGTTGGGGGTTACGAGCAGTACTTC.

The chain carries TRBV18 and TRBJ1-1; D is uncertain. The CDR3 contains 15 residues. Germline lookup yields CDR1 KGHSH and CDR2 LQKENI. V was pared by 6 bases and J by 1 base, with 15 bases between. The CDR3 sequence: CASSPSQWGNTEAFF. CDR3 nucleotide sequence: TGTGCCAGCTCCCCAAGTCAGTGGGGGAACACTGAAGCTTTCTTT.

The chain links TRBV23-1 to TRBJ2-1; D might be TRBD2 (5 bases). TRBV23-1 is annotated as an ORF whose role is uncertain. This CDR3 has 14 residues. Trimming took off 0 bases at V and 4 bases at J, with 7 bases between the two ends. The CDR3 DNA follows: TGCGCCAGCAGTCAATCGGAGGTTTACAATGAGCAGTTCTTC. Translation: CASSQSEVYNEQFF.

For the CDR3, the DNA is TGCAGCGTCCTCGGACTAGCGGGGGGGCCAGATACGCAGTATTTT. Its protein product is CSVLGLAGGPDTQYF. The chain is built from TRBV29-1 and TRBJ2-3, with 15 bases identical to TRBD2. J lost 4 bases, V lost 6 bases, and 5 bases had no gene match. The germline gives CDR1 SQVTM, CDR2 ANQGSEA. This CDR3 contains 15 residues.

The chain carries TRBV29-1 and TRBJ2-1; TRBD1 might be the D (6 bases). Germline loops: CDR1 SQVTM, CDR2 ANQGSEA. This CDR3 comprises 12 residues. V dropped 8 bases and J dropped 7 bases, with 15 bases sitting between them. This CDR3 is CSPVGQGNEQFF. The CDR3 DNA reads TGCAGCCCTGTGGGGCAGGGGAATGAGCAGTTCTTC.

The CDR3 region is CASSIGDGQETQYF. Written as DNA, the CDR3 is TGTGCCAGTAGTATCGGGGACGGCCAAGAGACCCAGTACTTC. The V gene is TRBV19, the J gene TRBJ2-5; D is perhaps TRBD1 or TRBD2 (5 bases each). Germline CDR1 LNHDA, CDR2 SQIVND (reference sequence). Trimming shortened V by 3 bases and J by 1 base, and 9 bases separated the two germline ends. This CDR3 is built from 14 residues.

This clone has just a few counts. Other nucleotide sequences from this sample produce the same CDR3. The CDR3 nucleotides read TGCAGCGTTGATACAGATACGCAGTATTTT. It codes for CSVDTDTQYF. The chain couples TRBV29-1 to TRBJ2-3; D unresolved. V lost 3 bases and J lost 3, with 1 base in between. The germline CDR1 and CDR2 sequences are SQVTM and ANQGSEA. The CDR3 has 10 amino acids.

This sequence joins TRBV7-3 and TRBJ2-3, with 12 positions matching TRBD1. Germline V gene sequence: CDR1 SGHTA, CDR2 FQGTGA. J gave up 2 bases and V 7 bases, and 1 base lay outside the gene matches. CDR3 length: 14 residues. The CDR3 here is CASKGQGATDTQYF. CDR3 in DNA: TGTGCCAGCAAGGGACAGGGGGCCACAGATACGCAGTATTTT.

In regard to this clone: A junction end diverges from the germline sequence, so it may reflect a read error. V is TRBV27 and J is TRBJ2-5, with D tentatively TRBD1 (5 bases). This CDR3 contains 15 residues. Per germline, CDR1 MNHEY and CDR2 SMNVEV (reference sequence). In DNA, the CDR3 is TGTGCCGGCAGGGCCTTCCGGCAGGGTAAAGAGACCCAGTACTTC. Translation: CAGRAFRQGKETQYF.

V is TRBV30 and J is TRBJ1-5; possibly TRBD1 for D (6 bases). The germline V gene has CDR1 GTSNPN and CDR2 SVGIG (reference sequence). The CDR3 covers 13 residues. The V gene lost 4 bases and the J gene lost 5 bases, with 12 bases spanning the gap. This chain's CDR3 is CAWNNRVDQPQHF. CDR3 DNA sequence: TGTGCCTGGAATAACAGGGTGGATCAGCCCCAGCATTTT.

The chain uses TRBV6-5 and TRBJ1-5, with 7 positions matching TRBD1. V gave up 2 bases and J gave up 2 bases; unmatched junction bases: 3. The germline V gene has CDR1 MNHEY and CDR2 SVGAGI. The CDR3 has 15 residues. The CDR3 nucleotides are TGTGCCAGCAGTTACGGAGGGGGCGGCAATCAGCCCCAGCATTTT. Its translation is CASSYGGGGNQPQHF.

This clone was detected only once. V gene TRBV27 combines with J gene TRBJ2-6, with D hard to call. CDR3 length equals 17 residues. Trimming cost V 2 bases and J 1 base, with 12 bases left between them. Germline V gene sequence: CDR1 MNHEY, CDR2 SMNVEV (reference sequence). CDR3 region: CASSLSVTGSGANVLTF. The CDR3 nucleotides read TGTGCCAGCAGTTTAAGTGTAACCGGGTCTGGGGCCAACGTCCTGACTTTC.

This clone was found a few times. This chain joins TRBV5-1 and TRBJ2-1; D remains ambiguous. Germline CDR1 reads SGHRS; CDR2 reads YFSETQ. Between the trimmed V and J ends, which lost 4 bases and 2 bases, there was a span of 7 bases. The CDR3 totals 13 residues. The CDR3 sequence is CASSPGPYNEQFF. CDR3 in DNA: TGCGCCAGCAGCCCTGGACCCTACAATGAGCAGTTCTTC.

This rearrangement joins TRBV5-1 to TRBJ1-5, with no clear D. With 0 bases removed from V and 3 bases from J, the gap between germline ends came to 10 bases. Germline V CDR1 and CDR2: SGHRS, YFSETQ. The CDR3 totals 15 residues. The CDR3 DNA reads TGCGCCAGCAGCTTGGATTTGTCAGTCAATCAGCCCCAGCATTTT. Translation gives CASSLDLSVNQPQHF.